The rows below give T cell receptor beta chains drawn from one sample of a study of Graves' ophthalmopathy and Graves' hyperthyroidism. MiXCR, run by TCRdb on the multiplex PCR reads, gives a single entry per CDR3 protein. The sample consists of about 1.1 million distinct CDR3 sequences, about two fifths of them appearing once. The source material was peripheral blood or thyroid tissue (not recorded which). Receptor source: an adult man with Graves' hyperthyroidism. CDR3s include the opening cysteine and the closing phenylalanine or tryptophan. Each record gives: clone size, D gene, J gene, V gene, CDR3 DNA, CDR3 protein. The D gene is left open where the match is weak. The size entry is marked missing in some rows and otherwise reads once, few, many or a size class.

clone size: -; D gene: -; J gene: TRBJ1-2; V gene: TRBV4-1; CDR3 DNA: TGCGCCAGCAGCCGCCTGGGGGGCAAGAGGGGCTATGGCTACACCTTC; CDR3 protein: CASSRLGGKRGYGYTF
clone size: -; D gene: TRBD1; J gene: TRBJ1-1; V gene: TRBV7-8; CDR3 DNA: TGTGCCAGCAGGTCTGGGACAGGGTTGTCTGAAGCTTTCTTT; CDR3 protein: CASRSGTGLSEAFF
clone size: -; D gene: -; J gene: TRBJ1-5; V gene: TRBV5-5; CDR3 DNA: TGTGCCAGCAGCTTCCTGTCGGGCGGTTATAGCAATCAGCCCCAGCATTTT; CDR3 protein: CASSFLSGGYSNQPQHF
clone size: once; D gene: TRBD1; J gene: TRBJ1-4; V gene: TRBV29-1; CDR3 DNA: TGCAGCGTTCGGGGGACAGCAACTAATGAAAAACTGTTTTTT; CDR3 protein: CSVRGTATNEKLFF
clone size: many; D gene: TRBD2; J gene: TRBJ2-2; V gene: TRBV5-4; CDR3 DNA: TGTGCCAGCAACCTGGGAGGGTTGGACACCGGGGAGCTGTTTTTT; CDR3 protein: CASNLGGLDTGELFF
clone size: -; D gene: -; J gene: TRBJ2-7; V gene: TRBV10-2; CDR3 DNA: TGTGCCAGCAGTCCTTCATCGCCGAGACTATACGGGGAGCAGTACTTC; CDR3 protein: CASSPSSPRLYGEQYF
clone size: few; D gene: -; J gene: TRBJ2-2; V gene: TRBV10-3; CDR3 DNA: TGTGCCATCTCGGCCGGGGAGCTGTTTTTT; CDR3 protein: CAISAGELFF
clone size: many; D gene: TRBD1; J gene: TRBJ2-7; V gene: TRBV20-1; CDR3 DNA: TGCAGTGCCTCGGACAGGGCTCCCTACGAGCAGTACTTC; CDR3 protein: CSASDRAPYEQYF
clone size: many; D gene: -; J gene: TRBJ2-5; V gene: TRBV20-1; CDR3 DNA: TGCAGTGGCGCCGGGGGTTGGGAGACCCAGTACTTC; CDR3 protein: CSGAGGWETQYF
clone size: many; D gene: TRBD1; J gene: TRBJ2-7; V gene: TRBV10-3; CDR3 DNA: TGTGCCAGCAGTCCCGGACAGGCACTCGAGCAGTACTTC; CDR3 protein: CASSPGQALEQYF
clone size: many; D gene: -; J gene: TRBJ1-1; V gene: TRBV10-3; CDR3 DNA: TGTGCCATCACAGTCTCCCCCGGGGCCACTGAAGCTTTCTTT; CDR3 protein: CAITVSPGATEAFF
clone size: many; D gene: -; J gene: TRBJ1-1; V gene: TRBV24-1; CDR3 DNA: TGTGCCACCAGTGATCTGAAGGACACTGAAGCTTTCTTT; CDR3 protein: CATSDLKDTEAFF
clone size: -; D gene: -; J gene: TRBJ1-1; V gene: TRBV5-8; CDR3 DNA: TGTGCCAGCAGCCCGCCTTTAGGACCGAACACTGAAGCTTTCTTT; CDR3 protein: CASSPPLGPNTEAFF
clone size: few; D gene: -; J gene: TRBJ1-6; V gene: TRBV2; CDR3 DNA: TGTGCCAGCAGTGAAGCCTTCAATTCACCCCTCCACTTT; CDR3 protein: CASSEAFNSPLHF
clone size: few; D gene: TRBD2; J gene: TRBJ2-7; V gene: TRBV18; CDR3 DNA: TGTGCCAGCTCACGGGCACTAGCGGGGGCAACCTACGAGCAGTACTTC; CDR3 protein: CASSRALAGATYEQYF
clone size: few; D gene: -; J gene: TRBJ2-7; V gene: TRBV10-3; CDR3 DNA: TGTGCCAGCGCGAGTGGGCGGCTAGGGTCCTACGAGCAGTACTTC; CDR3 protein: CASASGRLGSYEQYF
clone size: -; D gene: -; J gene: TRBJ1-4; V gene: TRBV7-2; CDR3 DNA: TGTGCCAGCAGCTTAGTGGGTTGGGAGGCAACTAATGAAAAACTGTTTTTT; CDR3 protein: CASSLVGWEATNEKLFF
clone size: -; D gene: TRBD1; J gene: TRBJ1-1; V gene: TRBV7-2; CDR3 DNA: TGTGCCAGCAGCGCCCGGACAGGGACGGAAAACACTGAAGCTTTCTTT; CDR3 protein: CASSARTGTENTEAFF
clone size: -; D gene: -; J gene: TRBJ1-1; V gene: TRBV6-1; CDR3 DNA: TGTGCCAGCAGTTTTCCGGTGGGAGCCGGGAATTGGAACACTGAAGCTTTCTTT; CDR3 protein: CASSFPVGAGNWNTEAFF
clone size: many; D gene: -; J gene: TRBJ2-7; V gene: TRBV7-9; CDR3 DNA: TGTGCCAGCAGCCGACAGATTTCCTACGAGCAGTACTTC; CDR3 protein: CASSRQISYEQYF
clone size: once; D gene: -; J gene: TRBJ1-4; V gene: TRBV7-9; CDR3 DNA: TGTGCCAGCTCACCAGCCGGACTCGATGAAAAACTGTTTTTT; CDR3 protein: CASSPAGLDEKLFF
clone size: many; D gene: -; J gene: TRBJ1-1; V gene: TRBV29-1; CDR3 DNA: TGCAGCGTTGAAGGTGGCAGGGAAGGACATTGGACTGAAGCTTTCTTT; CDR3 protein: CSVEGGREGHWTEAFF
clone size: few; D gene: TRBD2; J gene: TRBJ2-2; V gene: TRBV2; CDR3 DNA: TGTGCCAGCAGTGACGGACTAGCGGGAGTTAGAGAGCTGTTTTTT; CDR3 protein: CASSDGLAGVRELFF
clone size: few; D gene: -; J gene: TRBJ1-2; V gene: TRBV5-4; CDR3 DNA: TGCGCCAGCAGCCAAGATCAGGGCCCGATTAGCTATGGCTACACCTTC; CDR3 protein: CASSQDQGPISYGYTF
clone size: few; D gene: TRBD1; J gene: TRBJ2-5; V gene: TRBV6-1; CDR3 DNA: TGTGCCAGCAGTGGAGGGACAGGGGGCGTTGAGACCCAGTACTTC; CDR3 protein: CASSGGTGGVETQYF
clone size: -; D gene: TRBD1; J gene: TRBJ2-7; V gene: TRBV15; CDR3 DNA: TGTGCCACCAGCGGGACAGGGGCAACCTACGAGCAGTACTTC; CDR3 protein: CATSGTGATYEQYF
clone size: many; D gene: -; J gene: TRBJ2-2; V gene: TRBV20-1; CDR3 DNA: TGCAGTGCTAGGGACACCTCAACCGGGGAGCTGTTTTTT; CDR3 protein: CSARDTSTGELFF
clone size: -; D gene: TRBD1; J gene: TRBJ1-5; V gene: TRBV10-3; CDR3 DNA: TGTGCCATCAGTGACCCCGGGACAGGGAAGCCCCAGCATTTT; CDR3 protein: CAISDPGTGKPQHF
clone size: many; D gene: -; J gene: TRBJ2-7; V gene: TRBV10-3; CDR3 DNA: TGTGCCATCGGGGGGTTCCCTATCTACGAGCAGTACTTC; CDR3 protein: CAIGGFPIYEQYF
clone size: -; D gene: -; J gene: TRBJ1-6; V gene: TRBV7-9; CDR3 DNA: TGTGCCAGCAGCTCCTCGCAGGGTTCCGGTAATTCACCCCTCCACTTT; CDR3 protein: CASSSSQGSGNSPLHF
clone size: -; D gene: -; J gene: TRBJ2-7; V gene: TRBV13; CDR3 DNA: TGTGCCAGCAAATCAACAACGGGGCCCTACGAGCAGTACTTC; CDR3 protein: CASKSTTGPYEQYF
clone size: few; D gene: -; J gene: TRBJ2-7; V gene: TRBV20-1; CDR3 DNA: TGCAGTGCTAGAGATCCCCAACGGGAGCGCTCCTACGAGCAGTACTTC; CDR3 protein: CSARDPQRERSYEQYF
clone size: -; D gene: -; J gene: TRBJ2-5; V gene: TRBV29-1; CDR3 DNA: TGCAGCGTTGAATTGCGAGAGACCCAGTACTTC; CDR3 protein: CSVELRETQYF
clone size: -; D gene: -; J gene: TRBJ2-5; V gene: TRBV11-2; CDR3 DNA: TGTGCCAGCAGTTTACTCGGGAATCAAGAGACCCAGTACTTC; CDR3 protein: CASSLLGNQETQYF
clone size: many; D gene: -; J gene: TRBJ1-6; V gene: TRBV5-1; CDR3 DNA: TGCGCCAGCAGCCCCAGGCAGATGAATTCACCCCTCCACTTT; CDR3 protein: CASSPRQMNSPLHF
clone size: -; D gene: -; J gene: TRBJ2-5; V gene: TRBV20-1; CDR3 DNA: TGCAGTGCAACAGACAGCGGAGAGACCCAGTACTTC; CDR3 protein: CSATDSGETQYF
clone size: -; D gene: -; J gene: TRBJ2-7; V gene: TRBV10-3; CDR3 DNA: TGTGCCATCAGCGCCTACAGGGAGCCCTACGAGCAGTACTTC; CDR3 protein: CAISAYREPYEQYF
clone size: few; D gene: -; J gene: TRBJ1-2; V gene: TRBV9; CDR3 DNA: TGTGCCAGCTCACCGGATCGGAGCTATGGCTACACCTTC; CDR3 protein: CASSPDRSYGYTF
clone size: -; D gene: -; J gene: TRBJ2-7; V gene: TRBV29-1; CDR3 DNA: TGCAGCCAAGATACAGGGTTCTCCTACGAGCAGTACTTC; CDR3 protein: CSQDTGFSYEQYF
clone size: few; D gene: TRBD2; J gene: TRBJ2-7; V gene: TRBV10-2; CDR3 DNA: TGCGCCAGCAGTGTTGATGGCGGAAAGGGACTAGCCTACGAGCAGTACTTC; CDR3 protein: CASSVDGGKGLAYEQYF
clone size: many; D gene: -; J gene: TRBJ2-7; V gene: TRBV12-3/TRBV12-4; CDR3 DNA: TGTGCCAGCAGTCAAGCGGTCTACGAGCAGTACTTC; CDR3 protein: CASSQAVYEQYF
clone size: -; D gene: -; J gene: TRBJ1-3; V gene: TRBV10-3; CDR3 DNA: TGTGCCAGCAGAGGTCCAGCAACCTCTGGAAACACCATATATTTT; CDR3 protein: CASRGPATSGNTIYF
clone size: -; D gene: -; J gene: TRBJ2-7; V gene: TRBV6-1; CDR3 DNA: TGTGCCAGCAGTTCCTTTGGCAGAGCCGAGCAGTACTTC; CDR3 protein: CASSSFGRAEQYF
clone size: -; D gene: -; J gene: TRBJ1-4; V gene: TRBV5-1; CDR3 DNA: TGCGCCAGCAGCTCTCAGTTTGCAACTAATGAAAAACTGTTTTTT; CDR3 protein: CASSSQFATNEKLFF
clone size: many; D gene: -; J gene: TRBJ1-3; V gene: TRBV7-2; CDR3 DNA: TGTGCCAGCGCCTCATACTCTGGAAACACCATATATTTT; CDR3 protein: CASASYSGNTIYF
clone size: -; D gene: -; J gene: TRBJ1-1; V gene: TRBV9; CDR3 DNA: TGTGCCAGCAGCGGGGGGTCTCGCACTGAAGCTTTCTTT; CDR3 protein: CASSGGSRTEAFF
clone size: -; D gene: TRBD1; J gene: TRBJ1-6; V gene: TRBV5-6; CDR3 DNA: TGTGCCAGCAGCACTACCACAGGGGGCGATTTTTACACCCTCCACTTT; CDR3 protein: CASSTTTGGDFYTLHF
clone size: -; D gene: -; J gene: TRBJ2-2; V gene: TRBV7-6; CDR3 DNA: TGTGCCAGCAGCTACAACATTATGACCCCCGGGGAGCTGTTTTTT; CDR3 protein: CASSYNIMTPGELFF
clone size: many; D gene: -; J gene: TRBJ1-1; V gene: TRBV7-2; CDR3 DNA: TGTGCCAGCAGCTTAAGGGGGATTGGCACTGAAGCTTTCTTT; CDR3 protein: CASSLRGIGTEAFF
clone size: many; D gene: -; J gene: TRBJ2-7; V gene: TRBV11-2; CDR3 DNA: TGTGCCAGCAGCCGGGACGTCGACTCCTACGAGCAGTACTTC; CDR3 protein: CASSRDVDSYEQYF
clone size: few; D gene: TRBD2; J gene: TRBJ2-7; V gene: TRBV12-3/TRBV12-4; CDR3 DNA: TGTGCCAGCAGTTCTAGCGGGAGCGTCTTGGGGCACGAGCAGTACTTC; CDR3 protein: CASSSSGSVLGHEQYF
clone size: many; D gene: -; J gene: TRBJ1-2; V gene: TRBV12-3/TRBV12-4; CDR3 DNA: TGTGCCAGCAGTTACCGGGCCCAACGCGGCTACACCTTC; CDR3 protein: CASSYRAQRGYTF
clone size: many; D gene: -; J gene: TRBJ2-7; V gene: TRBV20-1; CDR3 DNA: TGCAGTGCTAGAGAGTCCAGTGGCTTCGAGCAGTACTTC; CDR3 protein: CSARESSGFEQYF
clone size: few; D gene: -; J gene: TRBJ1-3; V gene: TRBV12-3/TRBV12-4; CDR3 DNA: TGTGCCAGCAGTTTGTCGGCAGCGGGAAACACCATATATTTT; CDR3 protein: CASSLSAAGNTIYF
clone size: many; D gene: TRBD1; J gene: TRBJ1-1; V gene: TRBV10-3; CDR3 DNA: TGTGCCATCAGCCATCCAGGGGGCAACACTGAAGCTTTCTTT; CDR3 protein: CAISHPGGNTEAFF
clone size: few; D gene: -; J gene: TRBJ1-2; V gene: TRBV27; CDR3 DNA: TGTGCCAGCAGCACCTTACCTCAGTCTGGCTACACCTTC; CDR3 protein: CASSTLPQSGYTF